The 28 T cell receptor beta chains reported below all come from one sample, sequenced in a study of identical twins. TCRdb re-called the 5' RACE reads with MiXCR, one entry per CDR3 protein. The sample holds hundreds of thousands of distinct CDR3 sequences, approximately 24% seen once. This sample also belongs to another study, concerning T cells expressing NK-cell markers.

The sample was CD4+ T cells sorted from blood. These receptors originate from a woman aged 18 to 35 in good health.

The chain links TRBV5-1 to TRBJ2-3; D remains unclear. Germline lookup yields CDR1 SGHRS and CDR2 YFSETQ. V was clipped by 0 bases and J by 2 bases, with 7 bases between them. The CDR3 runs to 14 residues. CDR3 in amino acids: CASSLVANTDTQYF. Here the CDR3 DNA reads TGCGCCAGCAGCTTGGTGGCCAACACAGATACGCAGTATTTT.

This sequence joins TRBV5-1 and TRBJ1-6; 9 bases fit TRBD1. The CDR3 has 16 amino acids. Germline CDR1 is SGHRS and CDR2 is YFSETQ. J was trimmed by 7 bases and V by 4 bases; bases with no gene match: 9. The CDR3 DNA reads as TGCGCCAGCAGCGAAAACCCACAGGGGGCGAATTCACCCCTCCACTTT. Its translation is CASSENPQGANSPLHF.

The chain joins TRBV15 to TRBJ2-5; D unclear. Germline CDR1 LNHNV, CDR2 YYDKDF (reference sequence). Trimming cost V 1 base and J 4 bases, with 10 bases left between them. The CDR3 is 14 amino acids. This CDR3 reads CATSRVGLRETQYF. For the CDR3, the DNA is TGTGCCACCAGCAGAGTCGGCCTCCGAGAGACCCAGTACTTC.

The chain joins TRBV12-3 or TRBV12-4 to TRBJ2-2; weak D call: TRBD1 (5 bases). CDR3 length equals 15 residues. With 7 bases removed from V and 0 bases from J, the gap between germline ends came to 12 bases. The CDR3 sequence is CASKMDNSNTGELFF. As DNA, the CDR3 is TGTGCCAGCAAAATGGACAACTCGAACACCGGGGAGCTGTTTTTT.

The DNA of the CDR3 is TGCGCCAGCAGCTCCGGGACAGGGGATACCGGGGAGCTGTTTTTT. Protein product: CASSSGTGDTGELFF. The gene calls are TRBV5-1 and TRBJ2-2, with TRBD1 identical over 10 bases. This CDR3 is built from 15 residues. The germline V gene has CDR1 SGHRS and CDR2 YFSETQ. V shed 3 bases, J shed 5 bases, and the junction held 4 bases outside the gene matches.

A few counts support this clonotype. V gene TRBV15 combines with J gene TRBJ2-3; D tentatively reads TRBD1 or TRBD2 (5 bases each). Germline CDR1 reads LNHNV; CDR2 reads YYDKDF (reference sequence). CDR3 length equals 17 residues. Trimming stripped 0 bases from V and 4 bases from J, with 17 bases between. The CDR3 nucleotides are TGTGCCACCAGCAGAGATGAGGGGAAGAGACGGGCAGATACGCAGTATTTT. It yields the protein CATSRDEGKRRADTQYF.

The V and J genes are TRBV20-1 and TRBJ2-5; the D gene is possibly TRBD2 (5 bases). The CDR3 is 15 amino acids. V gave up 6 bases and J gave up 4 bases, with 21 bases separating them. In germline, CDR1 is DFQATT, CDR2 SNEGSKA (reference sequence). The CDR3 DNA is TGCAGTGCGGAAAGACCCCTGCCCCGGGGAGAGACCCAGTACTTC. The encoded protein is CSAERPLPRGETQYF.

The rearrangement joins TRBV7-6 to TRBJ1-3; D is unclear. The CDR3 has 15 residues. Germline V lookup: CDR1 SGHVS, CDR2 FNYEAQ. Trimming took off 1 base at V and 3 bases at J, with 10 bases between the two ends. The CDR3, as DNA: TGTGCCAGCAGCTTAGTGGTAGGAGGTGGAAACACCATATATTTT. Translated, it gives CASSLVVGGGNTIYF.

This clonotype was seen a few times. This chain joins TRBV6-1 and TRBJ2-1, with TRBD2 matching 10 bases. J gave up 9 bases and V 6 bases, and 20 bases lay outside the gene matches. This CDR3 has 18 residues. Germline V gives CDR1 MNHNS, CDR2 SASEGT. CDR3 sequence reads: CASSPRSGGARNRGEQFF. For the CDR3, the DNA is TGTGCCAGCAGCCCAAGGAGCGGGGGGGCGCGAAATCGCGGTGAGCAGTTCTTC.

V gene TRBV5-1 combines with J gene TRBJ2-3, with 9 nucleotides matching TRBD2. CDR1 is SGHRS, CDR2 YFSETQ, per germline. J gave up 4 bases and V 4 bases, and 7 bases lay outside the gene matches. The CDR3 spans 15 residues. The CDR3 is CASSTHSGRADTQYF. CDR3 bases: TGCGCCAGCAGCACCCATAGCGGGAGAGCAGATACGCAGTATTTT.

This clonotype was counted between two and nine times. V gene TRBV7-8 combines with J gene TRBJ2-1; 11 nucleotides align to TRBD1. The CDR3 sequence is 19 residues long. The germline V gene has CDR1 SGHVS and CDR2 FQNEAQ. The ends lost 1 base at V and 0 bases at J; junction bases unmatched: 8. The CDR3, as DNA: TGTGCCAGCAGCTTAGTCGGGACAGGGGGAAGGAGCTCCTACAATGAGCAGTTCTTC. Translation: CASSLVGTGGRSSYNEQFF.

The chain joins TRBV29-1 to TRBJ2-7, with TRBD1 identical over 12 bases. Germline lookup yields CDR1 SQVTM and CDR2 ANQGSEA. The CDR3 contains 16 residues. V gave up 7 bases and J gave up 6 bases; unmatched junction bases: 16. The CDR3 loop is CSGALFRDRGRREQYF. The DNA for the CDR3 is TGCAGCGGTGCGTTGTTCCGGGACAGGGGGCGACGCGAGCAGTACTTC.

This sequence joins TRBV20-1 and TRBJ1-1; D remains unclear. The V gene lost 4 bases and the J gene lost 3 bases, with 9 bases spanning the gap. This CDR3 is 12 amino acids long. Per the germline V gene, CDR1 is DFQATT and CDR2 is SNEGSKA (reference sequence). DNA of the CDR3: TGCAGTGCTAATCACGGAGACACTGAAGCTTTCTTT. This gives the protein CSANHGDTEAFF.

The V and J genes are TRBV6-5 and TRBJ2-3, with unresolved D. Trimming removed 0 bases at V and 6 bases at J, with 22 bases between. CDR1 and CDR2 from the germline V gene are MNHEY and SVGAGI. The CDR3 consists of 18 residues. The CDR3 loop reads CASSYSPIQRDSLDTQYF. The DNA for the CDR3 is TGTGCCAGCAGTTACTCCCCCATCCAAAGGGATTCCTTGGATACGCAGTATTTT.

The count of this clonotype is one. One end of the junction does not line up with germline, which may come from a read error. The chain combines TRBV10-3 with TRBJ2-1, with TRBD2 matching 10 bases. The CDR3 sequence is 17 residues long. Germline V gives CDR1 ENHRY, CDR2 SYGVKD. CDR3 coding DNA: TGTGCCATCAGTGAGTCCGCTAGCGGGAGCTCCTACAGTGAGCAGTTCTTC. Amino acids: CAISESASGSSYSEQFF.

This clonotype came up a few times. This chain links TRBV20-1 with TRBJ2-1; TRBD2 agrees at 13 bases. With 6 bases clipped from V and 10 bases from J, the junction kept 12 bases outside the gene matches. The CDR3 contains 15 residues. CDR1 is DFQATT and CDR2 is SNEGSKA in the germline V gene (reference sequence). The CDR3 DNA is TGCAGTGCGACCGCTCCGGGACTAGCGGGATTGGAGCAGTTCTTC. It specifies CSATAPGLAGLEQFF.

The chain couples TRBV6-1 to TRBJ1-4; 9 bases align to TRBD1. CDR1 and CDR2 from the germline V gene are MNHNS and SASEGT. CDR3 size: 15 residues. With 7 bases clipped from V and 5 bases from J, the junction kept 8 bases outside the gene matches. DNA of the CDR3: TGTGCCAGCATGGACAAGGGACAGGGAAATGAAAAACTGTTTTTT. It translates to CASMDKGQGNEKLFF.

This clonotype was picked up many times. The V gene is TRBV10-3, the J gene TRBJ1-5; 9 bases are a match to TRBD1. After removal of 5 bases from V and 3 bases from J, the junction contained 5 bases not matched to a gene. Germline V gene sequence: CDR1 ENHRY, CDR2 SYGVKD. The CDR3 is 15 amino acids. CDR3 sequence: CAISSGQGYNQPQHF. The CDR3 DNA is TGTGCCATCAGTTCGGGACAGGGTTACAATCAGCCCCAGCATTTT.

The chain carries TRBV3-1 and TRBJ2-1; 11 positions agree with TRBD2. CDR3 length equals 15 residues. Trimming removed 5 bases from V and 1 base from J; junction bases left unmatched: 1. Germline lookup yields CDR1 LGHDT and CDR2 YNNKEL (reference sequence). The CDR3 spells CASSWTSGSYNEQFF. The DNA of the CDR3 is TGTGCCAGCAGCTGGACTAGCGGGTCCTACAATGAGCAGTTCTTC.

This clonotype was detected only a few times. This chain connects TRBV24-1 to TRBJ1-5; no clear D. The CDR3 totals 16 residues. Germline CDR1 is KGHDR and CDR2 is SFDVKD. V lost 0 bases, J lost 3 bases, and 11 bases lay in between. This chain's CDR3 is CATSDLNQRVNQPQHF. CDR3 DNA sequence: TGTGCCACCAGTGATTTGAATCAGAGGGTCAATCAGCCCCAGCATTTT.

The chain recombines TRBV6-5 with TRBJ2-1, with 8 nucleotides matching TRBD2. The germline gives CDR1 MNHEY, CDR2 SVGAGI. This CDR3 contains 15 residues. V shed 2 bases and J 6 bases; nucleotides not matched to a gene: 6. The CDR3 is CASSYTGGWGNEQFF. The DNA of the CDR3 is TGTGCCAGCAGTTACACGGGAGGGTGGGGCAATGAGCAGTTCTTC.

This clonotype was counted once. The rearrangement joins TRBV9 to TRBJ2-3, with D tentatively TRBD2 (5 bases). V lost 4 bases and J lost 5, with 11 bases in between. CDR3 length equals 13 residues. Germline CDR1 reads SGDLS; CDR2 reads YYNGEE. Written as DNA, the CDR3 is TGTGCCAGCAGCCCCGACTATGTAGATACGCAGTATTTT. It is translated as CASSPDYVDTQYF.

The chain couples TRBV7-2 to TRBJ2-4, with D possibly matching TRBD1 (6 bases). V lost 4 bases and J lost 8, with 15 bases in between. The CDR3 is 14 amino acids. Germline CDR1 reads SGHTA; CDR2 reads FQGNSA. The CDR3 DNA sequence: TGTGCCAGCAGCTCGTACAGGGAGAGGGACATTCAGTACTTC. Translating gives CASSSYRERDIQYF.

V usage is TRBV20-1 and J usage is TRBJ2-1; no clear D. Trimming cost V 4 bases and J 6 bases, with 4 bases left between them. Germline loops: CDR1 DFQATT, CDR2 SNEGSKA (reference sequence). The CDR3 is 10 residues long. CDR3 in amino acids: CSATLNEQFF. DNA of the CDR3: TGCAGTGCTACCCTCAATGAGCAGTTCTTC.

This clonotype has a handful of counts. CDR3 coding DNA: TGTGCCAGCGAAATTGGGGGGCGGGTCACCTACGAGCAGTACTTC. Its translation is CASEIGGRVTYEQYF. This rearrangement joins TRBV6-1 to TRBJ2-7, with D perhaps assigned TRBD1 or TRBD2 (6 bases each). From germline, CDR1 is MNHNS and CDR2 SASEGT. V was clipped by 8 bases and J by 2 bases, with 19 bases between them. The CDR3 has 15 residues.

This clonotype has a handful of counts. The rearrangement uses TRBV20-1 and TRBJ2-3; D is unresolved. The CDR3 spans 14 residues. Germline CDR1 is DFQATT and CDR2 is SNEGSKA (reference sequence). Between the trimmed V and J ends, which lost 0 bases and 2 bases, there was a span of 9 bases. CDR3 protein: CSARDPGFTDTQYF. CDR3 bases: TGCAGTGCTAGAGATCCCGGATTCACAGATACGCAGTATTTT.

J is TRBJ1-4 and V is TRBV4-2, with TRBD1 matching over 7 bases. CDR3 length: 15 amino acids. Germline CDR1 and CDR2: LGHNA and YNFKEQ. With V trimmed by 8 bases and J by 7 bases, 13 bases remained unmatched. The CDR3 reads CASGSRQGSAEKLFF. The CDR3 DNA is TGTGCCAGCGGATCTAGACAGGGTTCAGCTGAAAAACTGTTTTTT.

The genes are TRBV5-1 and TRBJ2-7; the match to TRBD1 covers 9 bases. V lost 6 bases and J lost 5; bases outside the gene matches: 9. CDR1 is SGHRS and CDR2 is YFSETQ in the germline V gene. This CDR3 is built from 14 residues. In nucleotides, the CDR3 is TGCGCCAGCACACCCGGGACAGGGAGGAACGAGCAGTACTTC. It yields the protein CASTPGTGRNEQYF.